Shown below are 22 T cell receptor beta chains from a single sample sequenced in a study of shared clonotypes between healthy human individuals. The table came from immunoSEQ multiplex PCR; TCRdb's copy has only in-frame clones and leaves some out. The sample lists 400,000 to 500,000 clones, around 80% seen once, with approximately 12% in the top ten. Specimen: PBMCs. These receptors originate from a woman aged 40 to 50 in good health. Some clones in this sample may be carry-over from other donors' samples.

This chain links TRBV18 with TRBJ2-7, with TRBD1 matching 7 bases. The length of the CDR3 is 14 residues. With 3 bases clipped from V and 0 bases from J, the junction kept 2 bases outside the gene matches. Germline CDR1 and CDR2: KGHSH and LQKENI. CDR3 amino acids: CASSPWDSSYEQYF. CDR3 in DNA: TGTGCCAGCTCACCCTGGGACAGCTCCTACGAGCAGTACTTC.

This clone occurred a few times. The chain carries TRBV5-6 and TRBJ2-2, with no clear D. Germline CDR1 and CDR2: SGHDT and YYEEEE. This CDR3 is 17 amino acids long. Trimming pared 1 base from V and 2 bases from J, leaving 15 bases between. Here the CDR3 reads CASSLSGDPGNTGELFF. CDR3 nucleotide sequence: TGTGCCAGCAGCTTGTCCGGAGACCCAGGAAACACCGGGGAGCTGTTTTTT.

In its sample, this clone was seen a few times. The V gene is TRBV19, the J gene TRBJ2-7; 7 nucleotides agree with TRBD1. Germline V CDR1 and CDR2: LNHDA, SQIVND (reference sequence). This CDR3 is built from 14 residues. V shed 5 bases, J shed 0 bases, and the junction held 4 bases outside the gene matches. The CDR3 region has the DNA TGTGCCAGTAGTCAAACAGGGGCCTCCTACGAGCAGTACTTC. Its translation is CASSQTGASYEQYF.

Notes on this clone: This sample also contains other DNA sequences that code for the same CDR3. V usage is TRBV30 and J usage is TRBJ2-2, with D perhaps matching TRBD1 (5 bases). Germline values: CDR1 GTSNPN, CDR2 SVGIG (reference sequence). The CDR3 totals 11 residues. V lost 4 bases and J 5 bases, leaving 5 bases between the germline ends. For the CDR3, the DNA is TGTGCCTGGAAGGGGACCGGGGAGCTGTTTTTT. It yields the protein CAWKGTGELFF.

In its sample, this clone was seen once. The rearrangement links TRBV29-1 to TRBJ2-7; possible D gene TRBD2, 5 bases. With 4 bases removed from V and 3 bases from J, the gap between germline ends came to 13 bases. CDR3 length equals 13 residues. From germline, CDR1 is SQVTM and CDR2 ANQGSEA. The CDR3 DNA is TGCAGCGTTGGAGGGAATGGGCTCTACGAGCAGTACTTC. The encoded protein is CSVGGNGLYEQYF.

The genes are TRBV28 and TRBJ2-7; D not resolved. The CDR3 contains 16 residues. Trimming shortened V by 7 bases and J by 0 bases, and 19 bases separated the two germline ends. Per the germline V gene, CDR1 is MDHEN and CDR2 is SYDVKM. The CDR3 DNA reads as TGTGCCAGCACCCTCCATGCCAGTGAAACCTCCTACGAGCAGTACTTC. This encodes CASTLHASETSYEQYF.

This rearrangement joins TRBV30 to TRBJ2-5, with 11 bases aligning to TRBD2. J was trimmed by 1 base and V by 6 bases; bases with no gene match: 7. This CDR3 region has 15 residues. Germline V gene sequence: CDR1 GTSNPN, CDR2 SVGIG (reference sequence). The chain's CDR3 is CACTGTSGFQETQYF. The CDR3 bases are TGTGCCTGTACCGGGACTAGCGGATTCCAAGAGACCCAGTACTTC.

In DNA, the CDR3 is TGTGCCAGCAGCTTTAGCGGGAGGGGCCGAGAGACCCAGTACTTC. Translation gives CASSFSGRGRETQYF. The chain combines TRBV7-9 with TRBJ2-5; TRBD2 matches at 11 bases. Germline V gene data show CDR1 as SEHNR and CDR2 as FQNEAQ (reference sequence). The CDR3 loop spans 15 amino acids. The ends lost 3 bases at V and 4 bases at J; junction bases unmatched: 4.

The table lists this clone with a count of one. The chain carries TRBV6-5 and TRBJ2-1, with no clear D. Trimming pared 8 bases from V and 3 bases from J, leaving 14 bases between. Germline CDR1 MNHEY, CDR2 SVGAGI. The CDR3 spans 14 residues. CDR3 sequence reads: CASRSGNYYNEQFF. The CDR3 DNA reads as TGTGCCAGCCGTAGTGGGAATTACTACAATGAGCAGTTCTTC.

This clone was seen a few times. The chain employs TRBV10-1 and TRBJ2-7, with D unclear. The CDR3 runs to 15 residues. The V end lost 2 bases, the J end lost 3 bases, and 14 bases lay between the germline ends. Germline V CDR1 and CDR2: WNHNN, SYGVQD (reference sequence). CDR3 sequence (DNA): TGCGCCAGCAGTGAGGGGTTTAGCTCCATCTACGAGCAGTACTTC. This sequence encodes CASSEGFSSIYEQYF.

This clone appeared a single time. This chain links TRBV6-6 with TRBJ1-5; a weak D match, TRBD1 (5 bases). Trimming shortened V by 3 bases and J by 5 bases, and 8 bases separated the two germline ends. The CDR3 covers 13 residues. CDR1 MNHNY and CDR2 SVGAGI come from the germline V gene (reference sequence). CDR3 amino acids: CASSYAGDQPQHF. For the CDR3, the DNA is TGTGCCAGCAGTTATGCGGGGGATCAGCCCCAGCATTTT.

The chain joins TRBV19 to TRBJ2-5; 11 positions agree with TRBD2. Germline CDR1 reads LNHDA; CDR2 reads SQIVND (reference sequence). The trim removed 0 bases at V and 5 bases at J, leaving 14 bases unmatched. This CDR3 comprises 19 residues. As DNA, the CDR3 is TGTGCCAGTAGTATAGATCATCGGGTAGCGGGAGGGCCCGAGGAGACCCAGTACTTC. Translation: CASSIDHRVAGGPEETQYF.

The chain is built from TRBV6-1 and TRBJ2-3; tentative D call: TRBD2 (6 bases). The ends were cut back, 1 base at V and 3 bases at J, with 8 bases in the middle. Looked up from germline, CDR1 is MNHNS and CDR2 is SASEGT. The CDR3 sequence is 14 residues long. Here the CDR3 DNA reads TGTGCCAGCAGTGAAGTGGGGAGGACAGATACGCAGTATTTT. This encodes CASSEVGRTDTQYF.

The chain links TRBV5-4 to TRBJ2-2, with unresolved D. CDR1 is SGHNT, CDR2 YYREEE, per germline (reference sequence). Trimming removed 0 bases at V and 0 bases at J, with 9 bases between. The CDR3 contains 16 residues. CDR3 amino acids: CASSLEIAANTGELFF. The CDR3 DNA sequence: TGTGCCAGCAGCTTGGAGATAGCTGCGAACACCGGGGAGCTGTTTTTT.

The rearrangement uses TRBV14 and TRBJ1-1; tentatively, D is TRBD1 (6 bases). The germline gives CDR1 SGHDN, CDR2 FVKESK. V was pared by 1 base and J by 11 bases, with 14 bases between. The CDR3 is 13 residues long. The CDR3 spells CASSQVIRGGAFF. Written as DNA, the CDR3 is TGTGCCAGCAGCCAAGTCATCAGAGGGGGGGCTTTCTTT.

The chain recombines TRBV4-1 with TRBJ2-5; 9 nucleotides line up with TRBD2. V shed 4 bases and J 4 bases; nucleotides not matched to a gene: 16. Germline values: CDR1 MGHRA, CDR2 YSYEKL. CDR3 size: 18 residues. Here the CDR3 DNA reads TGCGCCAGCAGCCGGGGCGGGGGTTCCGGCGGGAGGGGAGAGACCCAGTACTTC. Its translation: CASSRGGGSGGRGETQYF.

About this clone: It is likely a read error, because the conserved phenylalanine at the end of the CDR3 is missing. This chain connects TRBV28 to TRBJ2-7, with D perhaps being TRBD1 or TRBD2 (5 bases each). Germline CDR1 reads MDHEN; CDR2 reads SYDVKM. The CDR3 consists of 15 residues. Trimming shortened V by 0 bases and J by 3 bases, and 12 bases separated the two germline ends. The chain's CDR3 is CASSLWGPRHYEQYS. DNA for the CDR3: TGTGCCAGCAGTTTATGGGGACCCCGCCACTACGAGCAGTACTCC.

The chain employs TRBV7-6 and TRBJ2-5; D gene ambiguous. The CDR3 is 12 amino acids. V was clipped by 3 bases and J by 2 bases, with 4 bases between them. Per the germline V gene, CDR1 is SGHVS and CDR2 is FNYEAQ. The CDR3 DNA is TGTGCCAGCAGCTTTGCTCAAGAGACCCAGTACTTC. It yields the protein CASSFAQETQYF.

The V gene is TRBV10-3, the J gene TRBJ2-1, with 7 bases that match TRBD1. The CDR3 has 16 amino acids. The germline gives CDR1 ENHRY, CDR2 SYGVKD. Trimming cost V 6 bases and J 4 bases; bases outside gene matches: 12. The CDR3 bases are TGTGCCATCAGCCAGACAGGGTTTGACGGGTACAATGAGCAGTTCTTC. Translated: CAISQTGFDGYNEQFF.

The chain recombines TRBV4-1 with TRBJ2-3; weak D call: TRBD1 (6 bases). The CDR3 loop spans 14 amino acids. V was clipped by 7 bases and J by 0 bases, with 11 bases between them. Germline loops: CDR1 MGHRA, CDR2 YSYEKL. CDR3: CASTRTVSTDTQYF. Written as DNA, the CDR3 is TGCGCCAGCACAAGGACAGTTAGCACAGATACGCAGTATTTT.

The DNA for the CDR3 is TGTGCCAGCTCACCTGGACAGGCCTTCACAGATACGCAGTATTTT. Translation gives CASSPGQAFTDTQYF. The chain recombines TRBV18 with TRBJ2-3, with TRBD1 identical over 7 bases. This CDR3 has 15 amino acids. CDR1 and CDR2 from the germline V gene are KGHSH and LQKENI. The V segment lost 3 bases and the J segment 2 bases; nucleotides outside the gene matches: 5. Full variable domain (outside the CDR3, taken from reference TRBV18 and TRBJ2-3): NAGVMQNPRHLVRRRGQEARLRCSPMKGHSHVYWYRQLPEEGLKFMVYLQKENIIDESGMPKERFSAEFPKEGPSILRIQQVVRGDSAAYFCASSPGQAFTDTQYFGPGTRLTVL.

V usage is TRBV6-4 and J usage is TRBJ2-7, with 13 bases identical to TRBD2. The germline V gene encodes CDR1 MRHNA and CDR2 SNTAGT. Germline trimming cut 10 bases from V and 4 bases from J; bases unmatched to any gene: 4. This CDR3 is 13 amino acids long. CDR3 amino acids: CATRTSGRYEQYF. In nucleotides, the CDR3 is TGTGCCACCAGGACTAGCGGGAGATACGAGCAGTACTTC.